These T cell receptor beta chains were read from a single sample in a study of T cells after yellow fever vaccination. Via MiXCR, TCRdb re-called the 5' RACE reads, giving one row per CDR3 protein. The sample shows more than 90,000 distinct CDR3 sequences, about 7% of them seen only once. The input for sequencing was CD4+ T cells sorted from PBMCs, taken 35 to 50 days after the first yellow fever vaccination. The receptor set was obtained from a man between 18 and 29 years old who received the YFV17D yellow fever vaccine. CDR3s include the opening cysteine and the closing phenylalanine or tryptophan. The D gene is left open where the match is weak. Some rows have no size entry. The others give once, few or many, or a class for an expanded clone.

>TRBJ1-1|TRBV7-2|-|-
TGTGCCAGCAGCTTTGCGGGGACGGCGAACACTGAAGCTTTCTTT
CASSFAGTANTEAFF
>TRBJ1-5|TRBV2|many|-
TGTGCCAGCACTCGAGGCGGGGGAGGTCAGCCCCAGCATTTT
CASTRGGGGQPQHF
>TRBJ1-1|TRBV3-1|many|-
TGTGCCAGCAGCCAAGGGCGTCGGGGGATTGAAGCTTTCTTT
CASSQGRRGIEAFF
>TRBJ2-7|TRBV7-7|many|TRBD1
TGTGCCAGCAGCCGGGGACAGGGGCAGGTCTACGAGCAGTACTTC
CASSRGQGQVYEQYF
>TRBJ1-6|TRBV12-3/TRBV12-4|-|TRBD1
TGTGCCAGCAGTTGGACAGGGGGTACTTCACCCCTCCACTTT
CASSWTGGTSPLHF
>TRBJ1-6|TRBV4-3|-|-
TGCGCCAGCAGCCAAGATCCCCCCGCCAGGGGTCATAATAATTCACCCCTCCACTTT
CASSQDPPARGHNNSPLHF
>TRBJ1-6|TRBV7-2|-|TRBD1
TGTGCCAGCAGCGGACCGGGACAGGGTGGGAGTTCACCCCTCCACTTT
CASSGPGQGGSSPLHF
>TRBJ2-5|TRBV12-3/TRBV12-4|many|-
TGTGCCAGCAGTTTAGGGGCAGGTTGGAAGACCCAGTACTTC
CASSLGAGWKTQYF
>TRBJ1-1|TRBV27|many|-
TGTGCCAGCAGCTTCCAAAACCCCACTGAAGCTTTCTTT
CASSFQNPTEAFF
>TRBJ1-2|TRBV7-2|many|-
TGTGCCAGCAGCTTAGACGGGCGCAACTATGGCTACACCTTC
CASSLDGRNYGYTF
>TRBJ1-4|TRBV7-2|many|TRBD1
TGTGCCAGCAGTCGACAGGGGGGGGAAACTAATGAAAAACTGTTTTTT
CASSRQGGETNEKLFF
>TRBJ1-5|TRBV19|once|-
TGTGCCAGTAGTATTTGGCGGGCGGGGCCCCGGCATTTT
CASSIWRAGPRHF
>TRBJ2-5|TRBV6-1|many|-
TGTGCCAGCACCAACGATGGATTTAAGACCCAGTACTTC
CASTNDGFKTQYF
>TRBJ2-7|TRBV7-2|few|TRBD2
TGTGCCAGCAGCTTAGCCTTAGCGGGGGGCACCTACGAGCAGTACTTC
CASSLALAGGTYEQYF
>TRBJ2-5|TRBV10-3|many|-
TGTGCCATCACGCCTGGGAACGGGGAGACCCAGTACTTC
CAITPGNGETQYF
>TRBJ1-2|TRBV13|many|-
TGTGCCAGCAGCTTAGGCCGACAGAGGGGCTATGGCTACACCTTC
CASSLGRQRGYGYTF
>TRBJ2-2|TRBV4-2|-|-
TGTGCCAGCAGCCAAACATTAACCGGGGAGCTGTTTTTT
CASSQTLTGELFF
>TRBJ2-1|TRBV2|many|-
TGTGCCAGCAGTGGGGGGGTGAAGATGTTCAATGAGCAGTTCTTC
CASSGGVKMFNEQFF
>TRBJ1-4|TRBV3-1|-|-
TGTGCCAGCAGCCAAGGACCCCATCGTCTGTTTTTT
CASSQGPHRLFF
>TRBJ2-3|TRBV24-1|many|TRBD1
TGTGCCACCAGTGAACCTCGACAGGGTTCAGATACGCAGTATTTT
CATSEPRQGSDTQYF
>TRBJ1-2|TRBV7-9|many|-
TGTGCCAGCAGCTTAGCTTTGGGAAACTATGGCTACACCTTC
CASSLALGNYGYTF
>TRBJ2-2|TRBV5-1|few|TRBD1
TGCGCCAGCAGCCCAGGACAGGGACTCCCTACCGGGGAGCTGTTTTTT
CASSPGQGLPTGELFF
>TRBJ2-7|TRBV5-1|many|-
TGCGCCAGCAGCGTACAGGGCCTCGAGCAGTACTTC
CASSVQGLEQYF
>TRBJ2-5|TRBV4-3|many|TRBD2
TGCGCCAGCAGCCTTCGGACTAGCGGGGGGACGTACCAAGAGACCCAGTACTTC
CASSLRTSGGTYQETQYF
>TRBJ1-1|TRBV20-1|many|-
TGCAGTGCTGCAGGACGGAGCTCAGCCGAAGCTTTCTTT
CSAAGRSSAEAFF
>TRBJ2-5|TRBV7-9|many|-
TGTGCCAGCAGCCCCACGGGGGCGGGGAAGACCCAGTACTTC
CASSPTGAGKTQYF
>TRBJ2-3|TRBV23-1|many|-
TGCGCCAGCAGTCAATCCATTGGAGGGGATACGCAGTATTTT
CASSQSIGGDTQYF
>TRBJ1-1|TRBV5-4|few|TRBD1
TGTGCCAGCAGCTCGCGAACGACAGGGGGCAACACTGAAGCTTTCTTT
CASSSRTTGGNTEAFF
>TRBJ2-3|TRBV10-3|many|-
TGTGCCATCAAGGACAAACAGCCTAGCACAGATACGCAGTATTTT
CAIKDKQPSTDTQYF
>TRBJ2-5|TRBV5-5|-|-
TGTGCCAGCAGCGTCCAGGGGGGACGGGAGACCCAGTACTTC
CASSVQGGRETQYF
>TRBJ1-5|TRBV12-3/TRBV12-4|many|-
TGTGCCAGCAGGGACGGACAGTTTGATCAGCCCCAGCATTTT
CASRDGQFDQPQHF
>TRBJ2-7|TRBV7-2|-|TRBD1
TGTGCCAGCAGCCCATGGACAGGGGGAAGCTCCTACGAGCAGTACTTC
CASSPWTGGSSYEQYF
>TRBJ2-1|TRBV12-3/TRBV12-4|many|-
TGTGCCAGCAGTTTATCCGGGGGCGATGAGCAGTTCTTC
CASSLSGGDEQFF
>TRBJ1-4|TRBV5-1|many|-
TGCGCCAGCAGCTCTACAGGGTTCGATGAAAAACTGTTTTTT
CASSSTGFDEKLFF
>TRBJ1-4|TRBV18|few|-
TGTGCCAGCTCACCTGGGAACACTGAAAAACTGTTTTTT
CASSPGNTEKLFF
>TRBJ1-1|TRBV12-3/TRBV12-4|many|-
TGTGCCAGCAGTATGAGTGGGACCGTTGAAGTTTTCTTT
CASSMSGTVEVFF
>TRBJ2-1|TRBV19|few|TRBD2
TGTGCCAGTAACGGGGGGGCAGAGGGCAATGAGCAGTTCTTC
CASNGGAEGNEQFF
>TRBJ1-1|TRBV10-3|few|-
TGTGCCATCAGTGAGGCCACTGAAGCTTTCTTT
CAISEATEAFF
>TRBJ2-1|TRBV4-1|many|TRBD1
TGCGCCAGCAGCCAATTGGGACAGGGCTTGAATGAGCAGTTCTTC
CASSQLGQGLNEQFF
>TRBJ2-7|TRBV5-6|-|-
TGTGCCAGCAGCCCCGGGGTCAGCTGCTACGAGCAGTACTTC
CASSPGVSCYEQYF
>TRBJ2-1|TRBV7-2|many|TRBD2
TGTGCCAGCAGCCGGACTAGCGGAAATGAGCAGTTCTTC
CASSRTSGNEQFF
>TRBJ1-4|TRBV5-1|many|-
TGCGCCAGCAGCTTTACAGGGTCGGATAATGAAAAACTGTTTTTT
CASSFTGSDNEKLFF
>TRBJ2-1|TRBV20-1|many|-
TGCAGTGCTCCCAGATCGGAGGCCTACAATGAGCAGTTCTTC
CSAPRSEAYNEQFF
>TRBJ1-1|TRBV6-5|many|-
TGTGCCAGCAGTTACTCTTACGGAACGAACACTGAAGCTTTCTTT
CASSYSYGTNTEAFF
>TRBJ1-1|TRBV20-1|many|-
TGCAGTGGTCTAAAAACAGAGAACACTGAAGCTTTCTTT
CSGLKTENTEAFF